This TCR beta chain was identified in a study of shared clonotypes between healthy human individuals. The germline CDR1 and CDR2 sequences are SGHTA and FQGNSA. The CDR3 loop spans 13 amino acids. The V end lost 4 bases, the J end lost 9 bases, and 13 bases lay between the germline ends. This clone was seen a single time. Sequencing was performed with immunoSEQ multiplex PCR; in TCRdb, only in-frame clones are kept and a portion is missing. The sample records more than 2,000,000 clones, over 85% being singletons. The sample taken for sequencing was naive CD4+ T cells from PBMCs. Indicated subset: CD45RA+ positively selected. This TCR came from a man between 18 and 29 years old in good health. Some clones in this sample may be carry-over from other donors' samples. V usage is TRBV7-2 and J usage is TRBJ2-1; D is possibly TRBD2 (6 bases). The CDR3 DNA reads TGTGCCAGCAGCTCCCGTTCCGGGGGTGAGCAGTTCTTC. This translates into CASSSRSGGEQFF.